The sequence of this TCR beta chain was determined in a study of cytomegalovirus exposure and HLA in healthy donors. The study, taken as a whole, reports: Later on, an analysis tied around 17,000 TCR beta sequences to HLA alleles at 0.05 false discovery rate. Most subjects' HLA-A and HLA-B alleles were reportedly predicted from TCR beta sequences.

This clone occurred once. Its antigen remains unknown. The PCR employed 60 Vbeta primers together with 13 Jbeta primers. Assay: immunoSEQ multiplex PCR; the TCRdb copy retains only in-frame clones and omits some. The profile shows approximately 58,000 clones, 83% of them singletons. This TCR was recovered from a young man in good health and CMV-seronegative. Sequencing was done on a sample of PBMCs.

In nucleotides, the CDR3 is TGTGCCAGCAGCTTATACACGAACACCGGGGAGCTGTTTTTT. Translated: CASSLYTNTGELFF. The V gene is TRBV7-7, the J gene TRBJ2-2, with unresolved D. V dropped 2 bases and J dropped 0 bases, with 4 bases sitting between them. Germline V gene lookup returns CDR1 SSHAT and CDR2 FNYEAQ (reference sequence). The CDR3 has 14 amino acids.